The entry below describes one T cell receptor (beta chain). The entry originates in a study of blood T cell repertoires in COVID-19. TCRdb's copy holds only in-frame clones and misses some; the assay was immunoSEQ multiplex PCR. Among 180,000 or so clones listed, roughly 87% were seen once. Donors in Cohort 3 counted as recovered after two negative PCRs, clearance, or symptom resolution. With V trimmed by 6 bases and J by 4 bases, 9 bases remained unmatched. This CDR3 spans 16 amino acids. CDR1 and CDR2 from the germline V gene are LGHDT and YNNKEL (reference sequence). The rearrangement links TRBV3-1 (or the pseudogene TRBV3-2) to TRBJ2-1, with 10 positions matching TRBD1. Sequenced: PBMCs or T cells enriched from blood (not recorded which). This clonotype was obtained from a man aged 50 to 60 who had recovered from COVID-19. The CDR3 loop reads CASRLSGTGVYNEQFF. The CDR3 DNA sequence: TGTGCCAGCAGACTCTCCGGGACAGGGGTATACAATGAGCAGTTCTTC.